The 5 T cell receptor beta chains below come from one sample, sequenced in a study of cytomegalovirus exposure and HLA in healthy donors. Profiled with immunoSEQ multiplex PCR; TCRdb holds only in-frame clones, not every one. Of about 73,000 clones in the sample, around 96% were seen once. Sequencing was carried out using PBMCs. Receptors were obtained from a man aged 18 to 30 in good health and CMV-seronegative.

This sequence joins TRBV5-1 and TRBJ1-4, with 11 bases matching TRBD1. The CDR3 runs 16 residues. After removal of 4 bases from V and 3 bases from J, the junction contained 5 bases not matched to a gene. Germline V gives CDR1 SGHRS, CDR2 YFSETQ. The DNA for the CDR3 is TGCGCCAGCAGCCCCGGACAGGGGGCTTCTAATGAAAAACTGTTTTTT. It specifies CASSPGQGASNEKLFF.

The chain employs TRBV28 and TRBJ1-2; TRBD1 might be the D (6 bases). Between the trimmed V and J ends, which lost 3 bases and 1 base, there was a span of 12 bases. The CDR3 sequence is 15 residues long. Germline values: CDR1 MDHEN, CDR2 SYDVKM. CDR3 nucleotide sequence: TGTGCCAGCAGTTTGTTGACAGGCTTTAACTATGGCTACACCTTC. Translated, it gives CASSLLTGFNYGYTF.

The genes are TRBV28 and TRBJ1-1; D might be TRBD1 (6 bases). This CDR3 has 13 amino acids. The V end was cut by 6 bases, the J end by 12 bases, with 20 bases between. Germline V gene lookup returns CDR1 MDHEN and CDR2 SYDVKM. The chain's CDR3 is CASSYTGTRSTFF. The CDR3 DNA follows: TGTGCCAGCAGCTACACCGGGACACGAAGTACTTTCTTT.

V usage is TRBV6-6 and J usage is TRBJ1-4, with 10 bases that match TRBD1. The CDR3 is 16 amino acids. The germline CDR1 and CDR2 sequences are MNHNY and SVGAGI (reference sequence). Trimming removed 6 bases from V and 0 bases from J; junction bases left unmatched: 4. CDR3 in DNA: TGTGCCAGCAGACCGGGACAGGGGACAACTAATGAAAAACTGTTTTTT. It yields the protein CASRPGQGTTNEKLFF.

The rearrangement joins TRBV30 to TRBJ1-2, with 8 bases fitting TRBD1. Germline CDR1 and CDR2: GTSNPN and SVGIG (reference sequence). CDR3 length: 11 amino acids. With 3 bases clipped from V and 10 bases from J, the junction kept 4 bases outside the gene matches. In DNA, the CDR3 is TGTGCCTGGAGCAGGGGACAGGTCTACACCTTC. Its protein is CAWSRGQVYTF.